The clone carrying this T cell receptor beta chain was seen a handful of times. The study made its TCR cDNA through 5'RACE template switching. That step introduced a universal primer site along with UMIs. In TCRdb, the 5' RACE reads were re-called with MiXCR into one record per CDR3 protein. The sample has around 330,000 distinct CDR3 sequences, 3.6% seen once; the top ten hold 20% to 30%. The data belong to a study of T cells after yellow fever vaccination. The CDR3 spans 13 residues. Germline V gene sequence: CDR1 MGHDK, CDR2 SYGVNS. V was trimmed by 5 bases and J by 6 bases, leaving 10 bases between them.

This sequence originates from a man between 18 and 29 years old who received the YFV17D yellow fever vaccine. V and J are TRBV25-1 and TRBJ2-2; D call uncertain. Sequencing was performed on PBMCs, taken on the day of the yellow fever booster vaccination. The chain's CDR3 is CASSPTGPGELFF. For the CDR3, the DNA is TGTGCCAGCAGTCCCACCGGGCCCGGGGAGCTGTTTTTT.